A selection of T cell receptor beta chains follows, all from one sample in a study of CD8 T cells in ankylosing spondylitis. From the 5' RACE reads, TCRdb called clonotypes with MiXCR, one entry per CDR3 protein. The sample records approximately 240,000 distinct CDR3 sequences, approximately 10% being singletons. The sample consisted of blood, either unsorted or a sorted T cell fraction (not recorded which). The origin of the receptors is a male donor with ankylosing spondylitis or in good health (not recorded which). The CDR3 runs from the conserved cysteine through the conserved F or W. A D gene is named only where the DNA matches it firmly. Not all rows give a size; the values are once, few, many and, for expanded clones, a class.

V	size	J	D	CDR3	DNA
TRBV6-1	many	TRBJ1-1	.	CASSEGPRAFF	TGTGCCAGCAGTGAAGGGCCCAGGGCTTTCTTT
TRBV6-1	.	TRBJ2-4	.	CASSLQSAKNIQYF	TGTGCCAGCAGCCTCCAGTCCGCCAAAAACATTCAGTACTTC
TRBV28	.	TRBJ1-3	.	CASRGRSTSGNTIYF	TGTGCCAGCCGGGGGCGAAGTACTTCTGGAAACACCATATATTTT
TRBV6-2/TRBV6-3	few	TRBJ1-6	TRBD1	CASRMTGGESPLHF	TGTGCCAGCAGGATGACAGGGGGCGAATCACCCCTCCACTTT
TRBV12-3/TRBV12-4	many	TRBJ2-1	TRBD2	CASSSALAGGENEQFF	TGTGCCAGCAGTTCCGCCCTAGCGGGAGGAGAAAATGAGCAGTTCTTC
TRBV19	many	TRBJ1-2	.	CASLQGPPNYGYTF	TGTGCCAGTTTACAAGGGCCTCCTAACTATGGCTACACCTTC
TRBV20-1	many	TRBJ1-4	.	CSARREYRLPANEKLFF	TGCAGTGCTAGAAGGGAGTACAGACTTCCAGCTAATGAAAAACTGTTTTTT
TRBV7-2	.	TRBJ2-3	.	CASSLGAITDTQYF	TGTGCCAGCAGCTTAGGAGCTATCACAGATACGCAGTATTTT
TRBV3-1	many	TRBJ2-7	TRBD1	CASSNRDRGSEQYF	TGTGCCAGCAGCAACCGGGACAGAGGCAGCGAGCAGTACTTC
TRBV7-9	few	TRBJ2-2	TRBD1	CASSPGTGISGELFF	TGTGCCAGCAGCCCCGGGACAGGGATTTCCGGGGAGCTGTTTTTT
TRBV5-1	few	TRBJ2-3	TRBD1	CASSTGVSTDTQYF	TGCGCCAGCAGCACAGGGGTTAGCACAGATACGCAGTATTTT
TRBV29-1	many	TRBJ2-6	.	CSVPGEGGANVLTF	TGCAGCGTCCCAGGGGAAGGTGGGGCCAACGTCCTGACTTTC
TRBV20-1	many	TRBJ2-1	TRBD1	CSAPGQVYNEQFF	TGCAGTGCCCCGGGACAGGTTTACAATGAGCAGTTCTTC
TRBV18	.	TRBJ2-2	.	CASSSLGDTGEPFF	TGTGCCAGCTCTTCCCTCGGGGACACCGGGGAGCCGTTTTTT
TRBV4-1	few	TRBJ1-5	TRBD1	CASSQDRGGGQPQHF	TGCGCCAGCAGCCAGGACAGGGGAGGGGGTCAGCCCCAGCATTTT
TRBV9	many	TRBJ2-1	.	CASSVDPSSNEQFF	TGTGCCAGCAGCGTAGACCCTAGCAGCAATGAGCAGTTCTTC
TRBV29-1	many	TRBJ2-3	TRBD2	CSAQSGDPYF	TGCAGCGCCCAGAGCGGGGATCCGTATTTT
TRBV6-4	many	TRBJ2-7	TRBD1	CASSPTGGREQYF	TGTGCCAGCAGTCCAACAGGGGGCCGCGAGCAGTACTTC
TRBV20-1	many	TRBJ2-5	.	CSARADSKETQYF	TGCAGTGCTAGAGCGGACTCGAAGGAGACCCAGTACTTC
TRBV12-3/TRBV12-4	few	TRBJ1-5	TRBD1	CASVRGRNQPQHF	TGTGCCAGCGTCAGGGGGCGCAATCAGCCCCAGCATTTT
TRBV5-1	many	TRBJ1-1	.	CASMRDMNTEAFF	TGCGCCAGCATGAGGGACATGAACACTGAAGCTTTCTTT
TRBV10-2	many	TRBJ2-5	.	CASSEGEQGRKTQYF	TGCGCCAGCAGTGAGGGGGAACAGGGTAGAAAGACCCAGTACTTC
TRBV5-5	many	TRBJ2-3	TRBD1	CASSSFWTGRGADTQYF	TGTGCCAGCAGCTCGTTCTGGACAGGGAGAGGGGCAGATACGCAGTATTTT
TRBV29-1	.	TRBJ2-1	.	CSVVRVEGGSYNEQFF	TGCAGCGTTGTCAGGGTAGAGGGGGGCTCCTACAATGAGCAGTTCTTC
TRBV6-4	few	TRBJ2-7	.	CASSVLPRGSEQYF	TGTGCCAGCAGTGTGCTTCCTAGAGGATCCGAGCAGTACTTC
TRBV12-3/TRBV12-4	many	TRBJ2-1	TRBD1	CASSPGTGVDNEQFF	TGTGCCAGCAGTCCCGGGACAGGGGTCGACAATGAGCAGTTCTTC
TRBV5-6	many	TRBJ2-3	.	CASSLDPVATDTQYF	TGTGCCAGCAGCTTGGATCCGGTAGCCACAGATACGCAGTATTTT
TRBV5-1	many	TRBJ2-2	TRBD1	CASSLEGAHNGELFF	TGCGCCAGCAGCTTGGAGGGGGCGCATAACGGGGAGCTGTTTTTT
TRBV5-1	few	TRBJ2-5	.	CASRDQRETQYF	TGCGCCAGCAGGGATCAGAGGGAGACCCAGTACTTC
TRBV28	many	TRBJ1-5	TRBD1	CASSPWGTGSFQPQHF	TGTGCCAGCAGTCCCTGGGGGACAGGGAGTTTCCAGCCCCAGCATTTT
TRBV30	many	TRBJ1-5	.	CAWSGREYQPQHF	TGTGCCTGGAGTGGCAGGGAGTATCAGCCCCAGCATTTT
TRBV29-1	.	TRBJ2-4	.	CSVAPGWGTAKNIQYF	TGCAGCGTAGCACCTGGATGGGGGACAGCCAAAAACATTCAGTACTTC
TRBV11-2	few	TRBJ2-5	TRBD2	CASSPGGLAGRETQYF	TGTGCCAGCAGCCCTGGGGGACTAGCGGGGAGAGAGACCCAGTACTTC
TRBV7-2	few	TRBJ2-5	.	CACCRRVGETQYF	TGTGCCTGCTGCCGGAGGGTGGGAGAGACCCAGTACTTC
TRBV6-5	many	TRBJ2-1	.	CASSYSLAREQFF	TGTGCCAGCAGTTACTCCCTGGCCAGGGAGCAGTTCTTC
TRBV27	few	TRBJ2-1	.	CASSMGLLSYNEQFF	TGTGCCAGCAGTATGGGACTTTTGTCCTACAATGAGCAGTTCTTC
TRBV7-7	many	TRBJ2-7	TRBD2	CARKRVVAGGNEQYF	TGTGCCCGAAAGCGAGTGGTAGCGGGAGGGAACGAGCAGTACTTC
TRBV5-6	many	TRBJ1-1	.	CASSLKESAFF	TGTGCCAGCAGCCTGAAGGAATCGGCTTTCTTT
TRBV7-9	few	TRBJ1-4	.	CASSPGSTNEKLFF	TGTGCCAGCAGCCCGGGAAGTACTAATGAAAAACTGTTTTTT
TRBV2	many	TRBJ2-3	.	CASRKLGTDTQYF	TGTGCCAGCAGGAAGCTGGGCACAGATACGCAGTATTTT
TRBV4-1	many	TRBJ2-1	TRBD2	CASSQGASGGSYNEQFF	TGCGCCAGCAGCCAAGGGGCTAGCGGGGGCTCCTACAATGAGCAGTTCTTC
TRBV7-9	.	TRBJ2-5	TRBD1	CASSPWDREETQYF	TGTGCCAGCAGCCCTTGGGACAGGGAAGAGACCCAGTACTTC
TRBV7-9	few	TRBJ2-3	.	CATNERRTDTQYF	TGTGCCACCAACGAGCGCCGCACAGATACGCAGTATTTT
TRBV12-3/TRBV12-4	once	TRBJ2-3	.	CASSLIRVVTSTDTQYF	TGTGCCAGCAGTTTGATCCGAGTCGTCACCAGCACAGATACGCAGTATTTT
TRBV20-1	many	TRBJ2-7	TRBD2	CSARGELAVIGEQYF	TGCAGTGCTAGAGGGGAACTAGCGGTTATCGGCGAGCAGTACTTC
TRBV2	.	TRBJ2-7	.	CASSGGDYSYEQYF	TGTGCCAGCAGTGGTGGCGATTACTCCTACGAGCAGTACTTC
TRBV29-1	many	TRBJ2-3	.	CSVIPGTDTQYF	TGCAGCGTTATACCCGGTACAGATACGCAGTATTTT
TRBV6-6	many	TRBJ1-4	.	CASSYRPNEKLFF	TGTGCCAGCAGTTACAGGCCTAATGAAAAACTGTTTTTT
TRBV12-3/TRBV12-4	many	TRBJ1-1	.	CASSPGGSTPQGLF	TGTGCCAGCAGTCCGGGGGGGTCCACCCCGCAAGGTCTCTTT
TRBV29-1	many	TRBJ2-1	TRBD2	CSVERVAGGYNEQFF	TGCAGCGTTGAAAGGGTAGCGGGAGGATACAATGAGCAGTTCTTC
TRBV10-2	many	TRBJ1-3	.	CASSDRDKGSGNTIYF	TGCGCCAGCAGTGACCGGGACAAGGGCTCTGGAAACACCATATATTTT